The 25 T cell receptor beta chains below all came from one sample that was sequenced in a study of shared clonotypes between healthy human individuals. The method was immunoSEQ multiplex PCR; TCRdb's version includes in-frame clones alone and lacks a portion of them. The sample consists of about 2 million clones, 95% of them appearing once. Source material: naive CD4+ T cells sorted from blood. Subset here: CD45RA+ positively selected. The receptors were sampled from a young man in good health.

CDR3 nucleotide sequence: TGTGCCAGCAGGCTGGGGGCGAGCTCCTACGAGCAGTACTTC. Protein product: CASRLGASSYEQYF. The chain links TRBV5-4 to TRBJ2-7; a weak D match, TRBD1 (6 bases). V was trimmed by 5 bases and J by 0 bases, leaving 12 bases between them. The CDR3 sequence is 14 residues long. The V gene's germline CDR1 is SGHNT and CDR2 YYREEE (reference sequence).

This clone was seen only a few times. The chain is built from TRBV27 and TRBJ1-6; 8 bases are shared with TRBD1. From germline, CDR1 is MNHEY and CDR2 SMNVEV (reference sequence). The CDR3 runs 14 residues. The trim removed 4 bases at V and 9 bases at J, leaving 5 bases unmatched. CDR3 sequence (DNA): TGTGCCAGCAGTTCCACAGGGGGTAGTTCACCCCTCCACTTT. Its translation is CASSSTGGSSPLHF.

This sequence joins TRBV7-9 and TRBJ1-2; tentative D call: TRBD1 (5 bases). The V end was cut by 0 bases, the J end by 7 bases, with 15 bases between. This CDR3 comprises 15 residues. Germline CDR1 and CDR2: SEHNR and FQNEAQ (reference sequence). CDR3 residues: CASSLALGGAPGYTF. DNA for the CDR3: TGTGCCAGCAGCTTAGCGCTAGGAGGGGCCCCTGGCTACACCTTC.

V usage is TRBV30 and J usage is TRBJ1-5; TRBD1 agrees at 7 bases. Germline loops: CDR1 GTSNPN, CDR2 SVGIG (reference sequence). The length of the CDR3 is 14 residues. The trim removed 3 bases at V and 3 bases at J, leaving 5 bases unmatched. The CDR3: CAWRTGNHNQPQHF. The DNA for the CDR3 is TGTGCCTGGAGGACAGGGAATCACAATCAGCCCCAGCATTTT.

The chain is built from TRBV4-1 and TRBJ2-7, with 7 bases identical to TRBD2. Germline CDR1 reads MGHRA; CDR2 reads YSYEKL. V shed 0 bases and J 0 bases; nucleotides not matched to a gene: 5. The CDR3 extends over 16 amino acids. Here the CDR3 DNA reads TGCGCCAGCAGCCAAGAAGCGAGCGGGGTCTCCTACGAGCAGTACTTC. Its protein product is CASSQEASGVSYEQYF.

Remarks on this clone: This may stem from a read error, because a much larger clone lies one nucleotide away. V gene TRBV2 combines with J gene TRBJ1-4; no firm D call. The CDR3 totals 11 residues. V lost 6 bases and J lost 4, with 3 bases in between. Per germline, CDR1 SNHLY and CDR2 FYNNEI. CDR3 bases: TGTGCCAGCAGGGGTAATGAAAAACTGTTTTTT. This gives the protein CASRGNEKLFF.

The chain joins TRBV28 to TRBJ1-5; D remains unclear. V was trimmed by 3 bases and J by 7 bases, leaving 10 bases between them. The CDR3 length is 13 residues. Per germline, CDR1 MDHEN and CDR2 SYDVKM. The CDR3 loop reads CASSFLGSQPQHF. As DNA, the CDR3 is TGTGCCAGCAGTTTTCTGGGCTCGCAGCCCCAGCATTTT.

The chain links TRBV5-1 to TRBJ1-1; perhaps TRBD1 as D (6 bases). V was pared by 4 bases and J by 5 bases, with 15 bases between. CDR1 and CDR2 (germline): SGHRS, YFSETQ. This CDR3 has 14 amino acids. The chain's CDR3 is CASSRGTQGTEAFF. CDR3 coding DNA: TGCGCCAGCAGCCGAGGGACGCAGGGGACTGAAGCTTTCTTT.

The J gene is TRBJ1-6, the V gene TRBV7-3; the D gene is possibly TRBD1 (5 bases). The V gene lost 5 bases and the J gene lost 10 bases, with 18 bases spanning the gap. This CDR3 has 15 amino acids. From germline, CDR1 is SGHTA and CDR2 FQGTGA. The DNA of the CDR3 is TGTGCCAGCAGCCCAGAGGCGGGGGGACGATCACCCCTCCACTTT. Translated, it gives CASSPEAGGRSPLHF.

V and J are TRBV10-3 and TRBJ1-5, with 8 bases aligning to TRBD1. With V trimmed by 3 bases and J by 4 bases, 8 bases remained unmatched. The germline V gene has CDR1 ENHRY and CDR2 SYGVKD. This CDR3 has 16 residues. CDR3 nucleotide sequence: TGTGCCATCAGTGACTCTACCGGGACAGGTAATCAGCCCCAGCATTTT. It yields the protein CAISDSTGTGNQPQHF.

About this clone: Other DNA sequences in the sample encode the same CDR3. This chain joins TRBV5-1 and TRBJ2-1; perhaps TRBD1 as D (6 bases). The germline V gene has CDR1 SGHRS and CDR2 YFSETQ. The CDR3 is 15 residues long. The germline V and J ends were trimmed by 1 base and 0 bases, with 8 bases remaining between them. In DNA, the CDR3 is TGCGCCAGCAGCTTGACAGGGAACTCCTACAATGAGCAGTTCTTC. Protein product: CASSLTGNSYNEQFF.

This sequence joins TRBV10-3 and TRBJ2-2, with D unresolved. CDR3 size: 15 residues. V lost 4 bases and J 0 bases, leaving 9 bases between the germline ends. The germline gives CDR1 ENHRY, CDR2 SYGVKD. CDR3 protein: CAISARPANTGELFF. CDR3 nucleotide sequence: TGTGCCATCAGTGCCAGGCCCGCGAACACCGGGGAGCTGTTTTTT.

The CDR3 reads CASSLVSKRGWNEQFF. In DNA, the CDR3 is TGTGCCAGCAGCTTAGTCTCCAAGCGGGGGTGGAATGAGCAGTTCTTC. V usage is TRBV7-8 and J usage is TRBJ2-1; 8 nucleotides align to TRBD2. The trim removed 1 base at V and 7 bases at J, leaving 9 bases unmatched. Per germline, CDR1 SGHVS and CDR2 FQNEAQ. This CDR3 contains 16 residues.

The chain is built from TRBV6-5 and TRBJ2-1, with TRBD2 matching 8 bases. The germline gives CDR1 MNHEY, CDR2 SVGAGI. The V and J ends lost 0 bases and 6 bases, in that order; junction bases with no gene match: 7. The CDR3 runs to 16 residues. CDR3 in DNA: TGTGCCAGCAGTTACTCGGGCGGGAGGCCCCTCAATGAGCAGTTCTTC. It codes for CASSYSGGRPLNEQFF.

This chain uses TRBV30 with TRBJ2-6; 7 bases match TRBD1. The V gene end was trimmed by 0 bases and the J gene end by 0 bases; junction bases not matched to a gene: 11. The CDR3 totals 19 residues. Per germline, CDR1 GTSNPN and CDR2 SVGIG (reference sequence). The CDR3 sequence is CAWSVKGQKFLSGANVLTF. The DNA of the CDR3 is TGTGCCTGGAGTGTAAAGGGACAGAAGTTTCTCTCTGGGGCCAACGTCCTGACTTTC.

The V call is TRBV11-3, the J call TRBJ2-1, with D perhaps being TRBD1 or TRBD2 (5 bases each). The CDR3 has 14 amino acids. V lost 5 bases and J 5 bases, leaving 13 bases between the germline ends. Germline CDR1 and CDR2: SGHNT and YENEEA. CDR3 DNA sequence: TGTGCCAGCAGCCCCGGGACGGTGAACAATGAGCAGTTCTTC. This sequence encodes CASSPGTVNNEQFF.

J is TRBJ1-6 and V is TRBV6-5; D remains ambiguous. The V end was cut by 0 bases, the J end by 4 bases, with 7 bases between. Germline CDR1 MNHEY, CDR2 SVGAGI. CDR3 length: 15 amino acids. CDR3 sequence (DNA): TGTGCCAGCAGTTACTCGTTCCAGTATAATTCACCCCTCCACTTT. Protein product: CASSYSFQYNSPLHF.

This chain uses TRBV5-1 with TRBJ1-1, with 7 bases lining up with TRBD1. The V gene end was trimmed by 7 bases and the J gene end by 0 bases; junction bases not matched to a gene: 3. The CDR3 length is 13 residues. Per germline, CDR1 SGHRS and CDR2 YFSETQ. The CDR3 bases are TGCGCCAGCTTCGACAGGGTGAACACTGAAGCTTTCTTT. It is translated as CASFDRVNTEAFF.

The genes are TRBV11-2 and TRBJ1-1, with unresolved D. In germline, CDR1 is SGHAT, CDR2 FQNNGV. Trimming removed 5 bases from V and 0 bases from J, with 13 bases in between. The CDR3 consists of 15 residues. CDR3 coding DNA: TGTGCCAGCAGCCTGGACTGGACTTTGAACACTGAAGCTTTCTTT. Its protein product is CASSLDWTLNTEAFF.

This chain links TRBV5-1 with TRBJ2-7; weak D call: TRBD1 (6 bases). The CDR3 is made up of 15 amino acids. V shed 4 bases and J shed 3 bases, with 17 bases lying between them. CDR1 SGHRS and CDR2 YFSETQ come from the germline V gene. CDR3 DNA sequence: TGCGCCAGCAGCCCCCCACGACAGGATCACTACGAGCAGTACTTC. Its protein is CASSPPRQDHYEQYF.

The CDR3: CASSPTLAGPGEQYF. In nucleotides, the CDR3 is TGTGCCAGCTCACCAACACTAGCGGGGCCCGGGGAGCAGTACTTC. The rearrangement joins TRBV18 to TRBJ2-7; TRBD2 agrees at 10 bases. CDR1 and CDR2 (germline): KGHSH, LQKENI. Germline trimming cut 2 bases from V and 7 bases from J; bases unmatched to any gene: 8. The CDR3 consists of 15 residues.

The chain links TRBV7-2 to TRBJ1-3; D uncertain. Trimming took off 5 bases at V and 8 bases at J, with 10 bases between the two ends. In germline, CDR1 is SGHTA, CDR2 FQGNSA. The CDR3 loop spans 12 amino acids. The CDR3 protein is CASSPSRDTIYF. The CDR3 bases are TGTGCCAGCAGCCCCTCTCGGGACACCATATATTTT.

V gene TRBV28 combines with J gene TRBJ1-4; D may be TRBD1 (6 bases). Germline V gives CDR1 MDHEN, CDR2 SYDVKM. CDR3 length equals 15 residues. Trimming removed 3 bases at V and 7 bases at J, with 15 bases between. The CDR3 loop reads CASSFLRQGSEKLFF. CDR3 DNA sequence: TGTGCCAGCAGTTTCTTGCGGCAGGGGTCTGAAAAACTGTTTTTT.

This clone was picked up one time. The CDR3 protein is CASSAGTYGYQETQYF. The CDR3 coding sequence is TGCGCCAGCAGCGCCGGGACTTATGGGTACCAAGAGACCCAGTACTTC. V is TRBV5-1 and J is TRBJ2-5, with TRBD2 as a possible D gene (6 bases). The CDR3 loop spans 16 amino acids. The germline V gene has CDR1 SGHRS and CDR2 YFSETQ. V shed 4 bases and J shed 0 bases, with 16 bases lying between them.

A word on this clone: A much larger clone lies a single base off, so this may be a read error. This chain's CDR3 is CASSRGAQETQYF. The CDR3 DNA is TGTGCCAGCAGCCGCGGGGCCCAAGAGACCCAGTACTTC. This rearrangement joins TRBV11-2 to TRBJ2-5, with D tentatively TRBD2 (6 bases). The V end lost 5 bases, the J end lost 1 base, and 8 bases lay between the germline ends. CDR1 is SGHAT and CDR2 is FQNNGV in the germline V gene. This CDR3 is built from 13 residues. The variable domain in full, completed from reference TRBV11-2 and TRBJ2-5, reads EAGVAQSPRYKIIEKRQSVAFWCNPISGHATLYWYQQILGQGPKLLIQFQNNGVVDDSQLPKDRFSAERLKGVDSTLKIQPAKLEDSAVYLCASSRGAQETQYFGPGTRLLVL.